The T cell receptor (beta chain) under discussion was sequenced for a study of metastatic and nonmetastatic thyroid tumors. Sample share makes this clone medium-sized. No patient received treatment before thyroid surgery. In the original workflow: A classifier for distant metastasis in papillary thyroid cancer was constructed using CDR3 differences observed across clinicopathological groups. TCRdb reassembled clones from the PCR reads with MiXCR. The V and J calls, along with clone size, are taken from TCRdb and not from the paper's own processing. The table has about 35,000 clones, roughly 19% seen once. The CDR3 is made up of 16 amino acids. Trimming shortened V by 6 bases and J by 0 bases, and 12 bases separated the two germline ends. Per germline, CDR1 MNHNS and CDR2 SASEGT.

The rearrangement links TRBV6-1 to TRBJ1-6; perhaps TRBD1 as D (5 bases). This clonotype was obtained from a female donor with papillary thyroid cancer or a benign thyroid nodule (not recorded which). Some clones in this sample may be carry-over from other donors' samples. Sequenced sample: blood. Here the CDR3 DNA reads TGTGCCAGCAGACAGACAGCCCACTCCTATAATTCACCCCTCCACTTT. Its translation: CASRQTAHSYNSPLHF.